This TCR beta chain derives from a study of shared clonotypes between healthy human individuals. The wider study: Three plates were used per donor for CD4 naive, three for CD4 memory, two for CD8 naive and one for CD8 memory. General study points: Sample collection involved blood only; tissue repertoires are likely different.

Positively selected for CCR7, the CD45RO-negative cells used as naive CD8 cells excluded terminally differentiated effector memory CD45RA+ cells. CDR1 is MDHEN and CDR2 is SYDVKM in the germline V gene. V lost 2 bases to trimming and J lost 6 bases; unmatched junction nucleotides: 6. The CDR3 runs to 14 residues. Sorted subsets were amplified in replicate PCRs using 200 ng DNA, around 30,000 T cell genomes. The assay was immunoSEQ multiplex PCR, and TCRdb's table has in-frame clones only and misses some. The repertoire holds roughly 890,000 clones, almost 95% seen once, with about 25% in the top ten. Worth noting for this clone: Antigen specificity is unknown.

The rearrangement joins TRBV28 to TRBJ2-7, with 8 bases lining up with TRBD1. What was sequenced was naive CD8+ T cells sorted from blood. The TCR was taken from a man younger than 40 in good health. The chain's CDR3 is CASSLITGGSEQYF. The CDR3 DNA sequence: TGTGCCAGCAGTTTAATAACAGGGGGAAGCGAGCAGTACTTC.